The 13 T cell receptor beta chains in this list originate from one sample, sequenced in a study of blood T cell repertoires in COVID-19. Sequenced by immunoSEQ multiplex PCR; TCRdb stores in-frame clones only, minus some. The table shows fewer than 300,000 clones, with approximately 85% occurring only once. The specimen was peripheral blood. These receptors originate from a woman aged 25 to 39 with acute or convalescent COVID-19.

The CDR3 sequence: CASSISGRGQETQYF. DNA of the CDR3: TGTGCCAGTAGTATTTCGGGGAGGGGTCAAGAGACCCAGTACTTC. The chain combines TRBV19 with TRBJ2-5; 7 positions agree with TRBD2. V trimming: 3 bases; J trimming: 2 bases; junction bases outside the gene matches: 6. Germline lookup yields CDR1 LNHDA and CDR2 SQIVND (reference sequence). The CDR3 extends over 15 amino acids.

The CDR3 nucleotides read TGCAGTGCTAGTGTGAGACTAGCGGGAGGCGAGCAGTACTTC. Its translation: CSASVRLAGGEQYF. V is TRBV20-1 and J is TRBJ2-7; 13 bases map to TRBD2. The CDR3 has 14 amino acids. J gave up 6 bases and V 3 bases, and 5 bases lay outside the gene matches. Germline values: CDR1 DFQATT, CDR2 SNEGSKA (reference sequence).

V usage is TRBV27 and J usage is TRBJ1-5; D perhaps matches TRBD1 (6 bases). Germline CDR1 and CDR2: MNHEY and SMNVEV (reference sequence). The V gene lost 6 bases and the J gene lost 0 bases, with 12 bases spanning the gap. The CDR3 runs 15 residues. CDR3 sequence (DNA): TGTGCCAGCAGGTCAGCGGGGGCTAGCAATCAGCCCCAGCATTTT. It yields the protein CASRSAGASNQPQHF.

The chain couples TRBV4-1 to TRBJ2-7, with 10 bases identical to TRBD1. V was pared by 4 bases and J by 2 bases, with 11 bases of the junction left unmatched. Germline CDR1 reads MGHRA; CDR2 reads YSYEKL. The CDR3 has 17 amino acids. The CDR3, as DNA: TGCGCCAGCAGCCGGAGCCTAGGGGACAGGGGAGCCTACGAGCAGTACTTC. As protein: CASSRSLGDRGAYEQYF.

This chain links TRBV10-3 with TRBJ2-3; 11 bases match TRBD1. This CDR3 spans 15 amino acids. Germline trimming cut 6 bases from V and 6 bases from J; bases unmatched to any gene: 8. The germline V gene has CDR1 ENHRY and CDR2 SYGVKD. The CDR3 coding sequence is TGTGCCATCAGCTCGGGACAGGGGGTTTTGGATACGCAGTATTTT. Its translation is CAISSGQGVLDTQYF.

The chain has TRBV13 and TRBJ2-3, with 15 nucleotides matching TRBD2. This CDR3 spans 18 amino acids. CDR1 and CDR2 from the germline V gene are PRHDT and FYEKMQ (reference sequence). Trimming took 4 bases from V and 2 from J; bases not matched to a gene: 7. CDR3: CASSSGLAGGRTTDTQYF. CDR3 coding DNA: TGTGCCAGCAGCTCGGGACTAGCGGGAGGCAGAACCACAGATACGCAGTATTTT.

The chain uses TRBV6-6 and TRBJ2-5, with D maybe TRBD2 (5 bases). CDR1 and CDR2 (germline): MNHNY, SVGAGI (reference sequence). The CDR3 loop spans 16 amino acids. Trimming stripped 7 bases from V and 2 bases from J, with 20 bases between. This CDR3 is CASNWTPTIRQETQYF. CDR3 bases: TGTGCCAGCAACTGGACTCCAACAATCAGACAAGAGACCCAGTACTTC.

This chain uses TRBV9 with TRBJ1-6; TRBD1 agrees at 9 bases. This CDR3 comprises 17 residues. Germline V gene sequence: CDR1 SGDLS, CDR2 YYNGEE. Unmatched junction bases numbered 14, after V lost 3 bases and J lost 10 bases. The CDR3 nucleotides are TGTGCCAGCAGCGCGACCCCGCCACAGGGGGCAAAATCACCCCTCCACTTT. Its protein is CASSATPPQGAKSPLHF.

The chain is built from TRBV7-8 and TRBJ2-7; 9 bases map to TRBD1. Looked up from germline, CDR1 is SGHVS and CDR2 is FQNEAQ. The CDR3 has 18 residues. Losses at the gene ends were 0 bases for V and 5 bases for J; bases not matched to a gene: 14. The CDR3, as DNA: TGTGCCAGCAGCTTAGCCACTCATCCCGGGACAGGGTTGAACGAGCAGTACTTC. Protein product: CASSLATHPGTGLNEQYF.

This rearrangement joins TRBV10-3 to TRBJ1-2, with D possibly being TRBD1 (6 bases). CDR1 is ENHRY, CDR2 SYGVKD, per germline. The V end lost 6 bases, the J end lost 0 bases, and 11 bases lay between the germline ends. This CDR3 contains 14 residues. In DNA form, the CDR3 reads TGTGCCATCAGCATACAGGGAGCTAACTATGGCTACACCTTC. Amino acid sequence: CAISIQGANYGYTF.

CDR3 DNA: TGTGCCAGTAATCGTAGCCCCCAAGGGGGCCAAAGCTACGAGCAGTACTTC. It encodes CASNRSPQGGQSYEQYF. The V and J genes are TRBV25-1 and TRBJ2-7; 7 bases line up with TRBD1. J was trimmed by 3 bases and V by 9 bases; bases with no gene match: 20. The V gene's germline CDR1 is MGHDK and CDR2 SYGVNS. The CDR3 spans 17 residues.

The V and J genes are TRBV6-6 and TRBJ1-3, with no clear D. Germline V CDR1 and CDR2: MNHNY, SVGAGI (reference sequence). Trimming took 4 bases from V and 0 from J, leaving 13 bases between them. There are 16 residues in the CDR3. This CDR3 reads CASSLSSGSSGNTIYF. CDR3 in DNA: TGTGCCAGCAGTTTATCGTCAGGCAGCTCTGGAAACACCATATATTTT.

This chain connects TRBV10-3 to TRBJ1-5, with a tentative D call TRBD1 (5 bases). From germline, CDR1 is ENHRY and CDR2 SYGVKD. The CDR3 covers 12 residues. The germline V and J ends were trimmed by 4 bases and 5 bases, with 6 bases remaining between them. CDR3 sequence reads: CAISGGDQPQHF. The CDR3 DNA is TGTGCCATCAGTGGGGGGGATCAGCCCCAGCATTTT.